This T cell receptor beta chain emerged from a study of blood T cell repertoires in COVID-19. Study in general: From the United States, Italy and Spain came samples of acute and convalescent COVID-19. Sample material is recorded as cDNA or gDNA derived from T cells, B-cell-depleted T cells, or PBMCs.

Profiled with immunoSEQ multiplex PCR; TCRdb holds only in-frame clones, not every one. The sample has 70,000 to 100,000 clones; roughly 80% are singletons. Germline V lookup: CDR1 ENHRY, CDR2 SYGVKD. The V gene lost 3 bases and the J gene lost 0 bases, with 8 bases spanning the gap. The CDR3 consists of 14 residues. The sequencing input was peripheral blood. The chain couples TRBV10-3 to TRBJ2-5; D gene ambiguous. This receptor was identified in a woman aged 80 or over with acute or convalescent COVID-19. CDR3 in amino acids: CAISEATYQETQYF. As DNA, the CDR3 is TGTGCCATCAGTGAAGCAACGTACCAAGAGACCCAGTACTTC.